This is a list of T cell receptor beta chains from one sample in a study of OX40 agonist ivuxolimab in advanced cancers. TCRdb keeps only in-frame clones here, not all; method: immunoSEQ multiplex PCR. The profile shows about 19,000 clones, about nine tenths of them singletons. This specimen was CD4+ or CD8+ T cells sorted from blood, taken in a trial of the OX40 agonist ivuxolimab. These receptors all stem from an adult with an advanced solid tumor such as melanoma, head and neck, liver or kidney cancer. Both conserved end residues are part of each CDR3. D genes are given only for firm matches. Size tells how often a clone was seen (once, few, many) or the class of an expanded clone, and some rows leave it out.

CASSFRLAGDREQFF,TGTGCCAGCAGTTTCCGACTAGCGGGGGACAGGGAGCAGTTCTTC,few,TRBJ2-1,TRBV27,TRBD2
CASSSVGELFF,TGCGCCAGCAGTTCCGTCGGGGAGCTGTTTTTT,few,TRBJ2-2,TRBV5-1,NA
CASRAGEQFF,TGTGCCAGCAGGGCGGGTGAGCAGTTCTTC,NA,TRBJ2-1,TRBV6-5,NA
CASSAGTGGPAGETQYF,TGTGCCAGCAGCGCCGGGACAGGGGGTCCCGCTGGAGAGACCCAGTACTTC,once,TRBJ2-5,TRBV7-6,TRBD1
CASSLGGLQFF,TGTGCCAGCAGTCTCGGGGGACTGCAGTTCTTC,NA,TRBJ2-1,TRBV27,NA
CASSLNRGVNEQYF,TGTGCCAGCAGTTTGAACAGGGGGGTAAACGAGCAGTACTTC,few,TRBJ2-7,TRBV28,TRBD1
CATSRSQEGASEEFF,TGTGCCACCAGCAGATCTCAGGAGGGGGCGTCGGAGGAATTCTTC,NA,TRBJ2-1,TRBV15,NA
CASSLTTIGPETQYF,TGTGCCAGCAGCCTTACGACGATTGGGCCAGAGACCCAGTACTTC,NA,TRBJ2-5,TRBV7-9,NA
CASSYEGQGLYYGYTF,TGTGCCAGCAGTTACGAAGGACAGGGACTATACTATGGCTACACCTTC,NA,TRBJ1-2,TRBV6-6,TRBD1
CASSPGASYEQYF,TGCGCCAGCAGCCCCGGGGCTTCCTACGAGCAGTACTTC,NA,TRBJ2-7,TRBV5-1,NA
CASSLGPANEQFF,TGTGCCAGCAGTTTAGGGCCCGCTAATGAGCAGTTCTTC,NA,TRBJ2-1,TRBV27,NA
CAISDTGPSYEQYF,TGTGCCATCAGTGATACGGGACCATCCTACGAGCAGTACTTC,NA,TRBJ2-7,TRBV10-3,NA
CASSLTPRGHEQYF,TGTGCCAGCAGTTTGACCCCCAGGGGTCACGAGCAGTACTTC,NA,TRBJ2-7,TRBV27,NA
CASSFLQQQGRTGELFF,TGTGCCAGCAGTTTCCTTCAACAACAGGGGAGGACCGGGGAGCTGTTTTTT,once,TRBJ2-2,TRBV27,NA
CASTQGDYGYTF,TGTGCCAGCACACAGGGGGACTATGGCTACACCTTC,NA,TRBJ1-2,TRBV6-1,TRBD1
CASSRWDSYEQYF,TGTGCCAGCAGTCGCTGGGACAGCTACGAGCAGTACTTC,NA,TRBJ2-7,TRBV6-1,TRBD1
CASSTSALLSYEQYF,TGTGCCAGCAGTACCTCAGCTCTCCTTTCCTACGAGCAGTACTTC,NA,TRBJ2-7,TRBV6-5,NA
CASSLTGHNQPQHF,TGTGCCAGCAGCCTGACAGGGCACAATCAGCCCCAGCATTTT,NA,TRBJ1-5,TRBV27,TRBD1
CASSPGTGLKAFF,TGTGCCAGCAGTCCCGGGACAGGCTTGAAAGCTTTCTTT,NA,TRBJ1-1,TRBV27,TRBD1
CASTRTPSYNEQFF,TGTGCCAGCACCCGGACTCCTTCCTACAATGAGCAGTTCTTC,NA,TRBJ2-1,TRBV27,NA
CASSQGTSASYEQYF,TGCGCCAGCAGCCAAGGGACTAGCGCTTCCTACGAGCAGTACTTC,NA,TRBJ2-7,TRBV4-1,TRBD2
CASSDLPGQGNEQFF,TGTGCCAGCAGTGACCTGCCGGGACAGGGCAATGAGCAGTTCTTC,NA,TRBJ2-1,TRBV6-4,TRBD1
CASSPRGALETQYF,TGTGCCAGCAGCCCACGGGGGGCTTTGGAGACCCAGTACTTC,NA,TRBJ2-5,TRBV5-8,NA
CASSLNGLRAAFF,TGTGCCAGCAGCTTAAATGGCCTCCGAGCAGCTTTCTTT,NA,TRBJ1-1,TRBV13,NA
CASRTFLKLREGNTGELFF,TGTGCCAGCAGAACCTTCCTCAAGCTGCGGGAGGGGAACACCGGGGAGCTGTTTTTT,once,TRBJ2-2,TRBV28,TRBD2
CASSLGRGQSNTEAFF,TGCGCCAGCAGCTTGGGCCGGGGACAGTCTAACACTGAAGCTTTCTTT,NA,TRBJ1-1,TRBV5-1,TRBD1
CASSPFRMREFYEQYF,TGTGCCAGCAGCCCGTTTCGGATGCGGGAGTTCTACGAGCAGTACTTC,once,TRBJ2-7,TRBV11-2,TRBD2
CASSSGSGADTQYF,TGTGCCAGCAGCTCAGGGTCCGGGGCAGATACGCAGTATTTT,NA,TRBJ2-3,TRBV11-2,NA
CASSRFHEKLFF,TGTGCCAGCAGCCGATTCCATGAAAAACTGTTTTTT,NA,TRBJ1-4,TRBV11-2,NA
CASSARDSSYEQYF,TGTGCCAGCAGTGCCCGGGACAGCTCCTACGAGCAGTACTTC,NA,TRBJ2-7,TRBV6-1,TRBD1